This TCR beta chain was captured in a study of monozygotic twins with cystic fibrosis. CDR1 is SGHDT and CDR2 is YYEEEE in the germline V gene. The CDR3 covers 13 residues. The V gene lost 4 bases and the J gene lost 5 bases, with 12 bases spanning the gap. Repertoires were generated with immunoSEQ multiplex PCR, while TCRdb's copy carries only in-frame clones and drops some. The sample contains about 9,200 clones, 99% to 99.4% of which appear only once. The origin of this receptor is a man between 18 and 35 years old with cystic fibrosis. The chain is built from TRBV5-6 and TRBJ2-5; D not certain. Sequences were obtained from blood. CDR3 bases: TGTGCCAGCAGCCTGGTGTTAATTGAGACCCAGTACTTC. Its translation is CASSLVLIETQYF.